This TCR beta chain is from a study of control samples from healthy donors and cancer patients. The CDR3 is made up of 15 amino acids. Trimming removed 3 bases from V and 5 bases from J; junction bases left unmatched: 6. In germline, CDR1 is SGDLS, CDR2 YYNGEE. The data were produced by immunoSEQ multiplex PCR, yet TCRdb's version contains in-frame clones alone and is incomplete. Of tens of thousands of clones in the sample, 90% to 95% are singletons; the top ten hold approximately 14%. V and J are TRBV9 and TRBJ2-2, with TRBD1 matching 8 bases. This receptor was taken from a man in his thirties or forties in good health. Sequencing used blood. CDR3 bases: TGTGCCAGCAGCGAGACAGGGGCCCAAACCGGGGAGCTGTTTTTT. Protein: CASSETGAQTGELFF.